This TCR beta chain was retrieved from a study of T cells in tuberculosis. Study context: Blood was taken before or within 7 days of anti-tuberculosis therapy.

The length of the CDR3 is 14 residues. Looked up from germline, CDR1 is MNHEY and CDR2 is SVGAGI. The ends lost 5 bases at V and 4 bases at J; junction bases unmatched: 5. Using immunoSEQ multiplex PCR, the repertoire was profiled, and TCRdb retains in-frame clones only, with some absent. This repertoire shows approximately 31,000 clones, approximately 85% found once; its top ten account for 5.2%. Time point meaning: new active TB diagnosis, blood taken before or within 7 days of starting treatment. Included patients were adults of at least 18, HIV-seronegative, South African. Each clinical donor contributed on average around 92,000 T cells from unsorted cryopreserved PBMC. This clone is a singleton in its sample.

The sequencing here drew on PBMCs, taken at tuberculosis diagnosis. This receptor was obtained from an adult with tuberculosis. The chain is built from TRBV6-5 and TRBJ1-5; 7 positions agree with TRBD1. The DNA of the CDR3 is TGTGCCAGCAGTGAAATGACAGGGAATCAGCCCCAGCATTTT. It codes for CASSEMTGNQPQHF.